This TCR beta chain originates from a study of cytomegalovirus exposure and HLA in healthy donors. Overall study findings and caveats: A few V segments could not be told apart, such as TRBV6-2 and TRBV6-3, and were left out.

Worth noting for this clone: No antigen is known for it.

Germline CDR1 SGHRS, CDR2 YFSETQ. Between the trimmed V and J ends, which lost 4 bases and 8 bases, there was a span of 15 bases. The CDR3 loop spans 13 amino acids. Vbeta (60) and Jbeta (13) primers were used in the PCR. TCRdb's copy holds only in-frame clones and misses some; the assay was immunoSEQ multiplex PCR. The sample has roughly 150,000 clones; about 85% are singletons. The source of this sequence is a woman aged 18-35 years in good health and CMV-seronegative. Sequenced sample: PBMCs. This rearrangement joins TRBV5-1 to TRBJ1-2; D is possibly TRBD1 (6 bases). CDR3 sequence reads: CASSQRTEAGYTF. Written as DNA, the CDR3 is TGCGCCAGCAGCCAAAGGACAGAGGCGGGCTACACCTTC.